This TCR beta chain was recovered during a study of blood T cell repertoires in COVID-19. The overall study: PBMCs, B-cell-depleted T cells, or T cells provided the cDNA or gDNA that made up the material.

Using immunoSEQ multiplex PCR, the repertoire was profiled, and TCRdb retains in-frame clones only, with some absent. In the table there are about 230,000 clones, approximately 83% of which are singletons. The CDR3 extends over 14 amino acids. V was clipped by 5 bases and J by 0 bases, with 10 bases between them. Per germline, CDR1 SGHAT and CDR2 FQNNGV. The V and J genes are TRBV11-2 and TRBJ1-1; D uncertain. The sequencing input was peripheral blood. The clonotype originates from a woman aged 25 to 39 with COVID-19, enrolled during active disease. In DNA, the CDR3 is TGTGCCAGCAGCCAAGGACTGTTGAACACTGAAGCTTTCTTT. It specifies CASSQGLLNTEAFF.